The next 13 T cell receptor beta chains were all read from a single sample in a study of OX40 agonist ivuxolimab in advanced cancers. The data were produced by immunoSEQ multiplex PCR, yet TCRdb's version contains in-frame clones alone and is incomplete. The sample yields tens of thousands of clones, about 90% seen once. The sequences come from CD4+ or CD8+ T cells sorted from blood, collected in a trial of the OX40 agonist ivuxolimab. The receptor set was obtained from an adult with an advanced solid tumor such as melanoma, head and neck, liver or kidney cancer.

This clone was counted only a few times. The rearrangement uses TRBV30 and TRBJ1-5, with D tentatively TRBD1 (6 bases). The germline V gene encodes CDR1 GTSNPN and CDR2 SVGIG (reference sequence). The CDR3 extends over 14 amino acids. Between the trimmed V and J ends, which lost 5 bases and 5 bases, there was a span of 16 bases. The CDR3 DNA reads as TGTGCCTGGTCGGGTGAGGGGGGCGATCAGCCCCAGCATTTT. Protein sequence: CAWSGEGGDQPQHF.

This chain uses TRBV15 with TRBJ2-5, with TRBD2 as a possible D gene (7 bases). The CDR3 has 16 amino acids. V was clipped by 0 bases and J by 1 base, with 12 bases between them. CDR1 is LNHNV, CDR2 YYDKDF, per germline (reference sequence). CDR3 loop: CATSRDRGGVQETQYF. The CDR3 DNA reads as TGTGCCACCAGCAGAGATCGAGGGGGGGTCCAAGAGACCCAGTACTTC.

V gene TRBV2 combines with J gene TRBJ1-5, with D uncertain. The CDR3 covers 15 residues. Trimming removed 7 bases at V and 8 bases at J, with 21 bases between. CDR1 is SNHLY, CDR2 FYNNEI, per germline. The CDR3 is CASKVGEQNSEPQHF. The CDR3 DNA reads TGTGCCAGCAAGGTTGGTGAACAGAACAGTGAGCCCCAGCATTTT.

The chain employs TRBV7-8 and TRBJ2-4; 12 bases fit TRBD2. The CDR3 runs to 13 residues. The germline gives CDR1 SGHVS, CDR2 FQNEAQ. Unmatched junction bases numbered 6, after V lost 5 bases and J lost 13 bases. The CDR3 nucleotides read TGTGCCAGCAGCCTGAAGACTAGCGGGGGCCAGTACTTC. The encoded protein is CASSLKTSGGQYF.

This clone was picked up one time. This chain joins TRBV5-4 and TRBJ2-1; 9 bases agree with TRBD2. The CDR3 consists of 15 residues. Germline CDR1 and CDR2: SGHNT and YYREEE (reference sequence). After removal of 0 bases from V and 7 bases from J, the junction contained 5 bases not matched to a gene. The CDR3 reads CASSLVSSGTNEQFF. In nucleotides, the CDR3 is TGTGCCAGCAGCTTGGTTTCTAGCGGGACTAATGAGCAGTTCTTC. The full variable domain, rest sourced from reference TRBV5-4 and TRBJ2-1, is ETGVTQSPTHLIKTRGQQVTLRCSSQSGHNTVSWYQQALGQGPQFIFQYYREEENGRGNFPPRFSGLQFPNYSSELNVNALELDDSALYLCASSLVSSGTNEQFFGPGTRLTVL.

The chain combines TRBV18 with TRBJ2-5; no reliable D call. The CDR3 extends over 14 amino acids. V lost 4 bases to trimming and J lost 2 bases, with 11 bases between them. Germline V gene sequence: CDR1 KGHSH, CDR2 LQKENI. The CDR3 DNA sequence: TGTGCCAGCTCACAGGCCAGCCATCAAGAGACCCAGTACTTC. The encoded protein is CASSQASHQETQYF.

This clone showed up just once. Here the CDR3 reads CASTKTGAGELFF. The CDR3 coding sequence is TGTGCCAGTACCAAGACAGGGGCCGGGGAGCTGTTTTTT. The V gene is TRBV19, the J gene TRBJ2-2; 8 bases map to TRBD1. The CDR3 totals 13 residues. Germline CDR1 and CDR2: LNHDA and SQIVND (reference sequence). The ends lost 7 bases at V and 6 bases at J; junction bases unmatched: 4.

The chain joins TRBV6-1 to TRBJ2-7; TRBD2 might be the D (5 bases). V was cut by 8 bases and J by 1 base, with 6 bases left in between. The germline CDR1 and CDR2 sequences are MNHNS and SASEGT. The CDR3 covers 11 residues. CDR3 loop: CASGLSYEQYF. The CDR3 DNA reads TGTGCCAGCGGACTGTCCTACGAGCAGTACTTC.

The rearrangement joins TRBV7-2 to TRBJ2-7, with D possibly being TRBD2 (5 bases). CDR1 and CDR2 from the germline V gene are SGHTA and FQGNSA. Trimming stripped 6 bases from V and 5 bases from J, with 17 bases between. The length of the CDR3 is 14 residues. CDR3 nucleotide sequence: TGTGCCAGCAGTCCCGAGGGAGTCACGCACGAGCAGTACTTC. Its protein is CASSPEGVTHEQYF.

The CDR3 DNA sequence: TGTGCCAGCAGTTACTCGCTAGGGGCCACCGGGGAGCTGTTTTTT. Translating it yields CASSYSLGATGELFF. This chain connects TRBV6-5 to TRBJ2-2, with D perhaps matching TRBD1 (5 bases). This CDR3 spans 15 amino acids. Trimming left V 0 bases short and J 4 bases short, with 9 bases between. Germline V lookup: CDR1 MNHEY, CDR2 SVGAGI.

The chain is built from TRBV5-1 and TRBJ1-2, with D perhaps TRBD1 (5 bases). There are 14 residues in the CDR3. V was shortened by 0 bases and J by 8 bases, with 14 bases between the two germline ends. The germline gives CDR1 SGHRS, CDR2 YFSETQ. CDR3: CASSLGGTEGGYTF. The CDR3 DNA is TGCGCCAGCAGCTTGGGGGGGACGGAAGGAGGCTACACCTTC.

This clone has a handful of counts. The chain has TRBV19 and TRBJ2-2; TRBD2 agrees at 8 bases. The length of the CDR3 is 16 residues. J lost 7 bases, V lost 7 bases, and 14 bases had no gene match. The germline CDR1 and CDR2 sequences are LNHDA and SQIVND (reference sequence). The CDR3 sequence: CASTTGTRVLNGELFF. CDR3 coding DNA: TGTGCCAGTACCACCGGGACTAGGGTTTTGAACGGGGAGCTGTTTTTT. Drawing the rest from reference TRBV19 and TRBJ2-2, the complete variable domain is DGGITQSPKYLFRKEGQNVTLSCEQNLNHDAMYWYRQDPGQGLRLIYYSQIVNDFQKGDIAEGYSVSREKKESFPLTVTSAQKNPTAFYLCASTTGTRVLNGELFFGEGSRLTVL.

Turning to this clone: An end of the junction does not agree with germline; a read error may underlie this. The rearrangement joins TRBV7-9 to TRBJ1-5, with D maybe TRBD1 (5 bases). CDR3 length: 18 residues. The germline gives CDR1 SEHNR, CDR2 FQNEAQ (reference sequence). The CDR3 is CASSLGSVGRGRDHPQHF. CDR3 DNA sequence: TGTGCCAGCAGCTTAGGTTCGGTTGGTAGGGGAAGGGATCACCCCCAGCATTTT.